This T cell receptor (beta chain) was observed in a study of human T cells and chemical hapten exposure. Study summary: Donors were sensitized with 2% DPC on the upper inner arm. TCR yield per sample varied, mainly due to pooled library volumes. Patch tests of 0.01% DPC on the upper back were read at 6 days. Whole-study findings and limits: TCRs whose frequency exceeded 1 in 1000 remained the same following DPC sensitization.

One entry per CDR3 protein results from TCRdb running MiXCR on the RACE reads. This sample carries fewer than 90,000 distinct CDR3 sequences, less than 8.5% of them seen once, and the ten largest clones take 1.3%. Time point in this sample: patch test 2, 6 weeks after DPC sensitization. The treatment was: therapeutic diphenylcyclopropenone sensitization with weekly scalp DPC. This clonotype was counted many times. Its specificity is not known. The source material was whole blood, sampled in connection with sensitization to the hapten diphenylcyclopropenone (DPC). The source is a woman under 40 with alopecia areata. Some clones in this sample may be carry-over from other donors' samples.

The CDR3 is CASRGGWSSTDTQYF. In DNA form, the CDR3 reads TGCGCCAGCAGGGGGGGGTGGTCTAGCACAGATACGCAGTATTTT. The chain carries TRBV10-2 and TRBJ2-3; 7 nucleotides line up with TRBD2. The CDR3 is 15 residues long. V was pared by 6 bases and J by 0 bases, with 6 bases of the junction left unmatched. Germline V lookup: CDR1 WSHSY, CDR2 SAAADI.